The 30 T cell receptor beta chains in this list originate from one sample, sequenced in a study of Graves' ophthalmopathy and Graves' hyperthyroidism. RNA transcripts yielded amplified TCR beta CDR3 regions. An opening RT-PCR round employed HTBI primers and preceded a second-round multiplex PCR. TCRdb passed the multiplex PCR reads through MiXCR, listing each CDR3 protein once. The profile shows more than 550,000 distinct CDR3 sequences, more than 40% of them singletons. Sequencing was done on a sample of peripheral blood. The receptors shown here come from an adult man with Graves' ophthalmopathy.

Ten or more counts support this clonotype. The rearrangement joins TRBV7-9 to TRBJ1-4; TRBD1 might be the D (5 bases). The CDR3 is 15 amino acids. V was shortened by 2 bases and J by 7 bases, with 14 bases between the two germline ends. Germline V gene data show CDR1 as SEHNR and CDR2 as FQNEAQ (reference sequence). CDR3 sequence reads: CASSLLGGEGEKLFF. The CDR3 DNA follows: TGTGCCAGCAGCTTATTGGGGGGAGAGGGTGAAAAACTGTTTTTT.

The chain is built from TRBV29-1 and TRBJ2-7; no firm D call. Trimming removed 6 bases at V and 6 bases at J, with 12 bases between. Germline V gene lookup returns CDR1 SQVTM and CDR2 ANQGSEA. CDR3 length: 11 amino acids. CDR3 nucleotides: TGCAGCGTGAGACACTCCCCCGAGCAGTACTTC. Translated: CSVRHSPEQYF.

V and J are TRBV6-5 and TRBJ2-7, with 9 bases fitting TRBD2. Germline V gene data show CDR1 as MNHEY and CDR2 as SVGAGI. Trimming at V came to 7 bases and at J to 2 bases, leaving 9 bases not matched to a gene. The CDR3 consists of 15 residues. In DNA, the CDR3 is TGTGCCAGCACCCACAGGGCTAGCGGGGCCTACGAGCAGTACTTC. It yields the protein CASTHRASGAYEQYF.

This clonotype was counted between two and nine times. The CDR3 bases are TGTGCCAGCAGCACGGGTAACTCTGGGGCCAACGTCCTGACTTTC. Translation gives CASSTGNSGANVLTF. V usage is TRBV5-4 and J usage is TRBJ2-6; no reliable D call. Germline V gene data show CDR1 as SGHNT and CDR2 as YYREEE (reference sequence). Trimming pared 4 bases from V and 0 bases from J, leaving 8 bases between. This CDR3 comprises 15 residues.

This clonotype was counted ten times or more. The chain employs TRBV7-8 and TRBJ2-2, with 13 bases fitting TRBD2. Trimming at V came to 1 base and at J to 4 bases, leaving 3 bases not matched to a gene. Germline V gives CDR1 SGHVS, CDR2 FQNEAQ. The CDR3 totals 17 residues. The CDR3 DNA sequence: TGTGCCAGCAGCTTAGGGGGACTAGCGGGGCTCACCGGGGAGCTGTTTTTT. It encodes CASSLGGLAGLTGELFF.

The chain carries TRBV10-3 and TRBJ2-7; perhaps TRBD1 as D (5 bases). The germline V gene encodes CDR1 ENHRY and CDR2 SYGVKD. The CDR3 extends over 13 amino acids. Trimming cost V 10 bases and J 3 bases, with 16 bases left between them. CDR3 amino acids: CASRADGNYEQYF. The DNA for the CDR3 is TGTGCCAGCAGGGCGGACGGAAACTACGAGCAGTACTTC.

The DNA of the CDR3 is TGTGCCAGCACCCAAGGCGGCTCCGGGGAGCTGTTTTTT. Its protein is CASTQGGSGELFF. The genes are TRBV7-9 and TRBJ2-2; D gene unclear. Per germline, CDR1 SEHNR and CDR2 FQNEAQ (reference sequence). The CDR3 is made up of 13 amino acids. Trimming pared 7 bases from V and 6 bases from J, leaving 12 bases between.

The genes are TRBV3-1 and TRBJ2-5; TRBD2 aligns across 8 bases. This CDR3 has 15 amino acids. From germline, CDR1 is LGHDT and CDR2 YNNKEL (reference sequence). After removal of 0 bases from V and 4 bases from J, the junction contained 4 bases not matched to a gene. CDR3 nucleotide sequence: TGTGCCAGCAGCCAAGATTGGACTAGCAGAGAGACCCAGTACTTC. Protein sequence: CASSQDWTSRETQYF.

The rearrangement uses TRBV7-9 and TRBJ2-3, with TRBD2 matching over 7 bases. CDR3 size: 15 residues. The V segment lost 5 bases and the J segment 3 bases; nucleotides outside the gene matches: 8. Germline loops: CDR1 SEHNR, CDR2 FQNEAQ (reference sequence). CDR3 DNA: TGTGCCAGCAGCCCAGGAAGCGGGATGACAGATACGCAGTATTTT. Translating gives CASSPGSGMTDTQYF.

A few counts support this clonotype. CDR3 in DNA: TGCGCCAGCAGCCAAGTTTTCTGGCAAGAGACCCAGTACTTC. Translating it yields CASSQVFWQETQYF. J is TRBJ2-5 and V is TRBV4-1; no clear D gene. Trimming took 1 base from V and 2 from J, leaving 8 bases between them. The germline CDR1 and CDR2 sequences are MGHRA and YSYEKL. The CDR3 extends over 14 amino acids.

This clonotype showed up just a few times. This chain links TRBV7-9 with TRBJ2-7; 11 bases align to TRBD1. The V gene end was trimmed by 2 bases and the J gene end by 6 bases; junction bases not matched to a gene: 15. Germline assignment: CDR1 SEHNR and CDR2 FQNEAQ (reference sequence). The length of the CDR3 is 18 residues. This chain's CDR3 is CASSLFGRKGQGASEQYF. The CDR3 nucleotides are TGTGCCAGCAGCTTATTCGGCCGGAAAGGACAGGGGGCCTCCGAGCAGTACTTC.

The CDR3 is CASSLDPGQFYEQYF. The CDR3 DNA sequence: TGTGCCAGCAGCTTGGACCCGGGACAATTCTACGAGCAGTACTTC. The gene calls are TRBV5-6 and TRBJ2-7; the D gene is possibly TRBD1 (6 bases). Germline CDR1 reads SGHDT; CDR2 reads YYEEEE. This CDR3 has 15 residues. V lost 0 bases to trimming and J lost 3 bases, with 13 bases between them.

This chain uses TRBV29-1 with TRBJ2-7; 7 bases match TRBD1. With V trimmed by 4 bases and J by 5 bases, 8 bases remained unmatched. CDR1 SQVTM and CDR2 ANQGSEA come from the germline V gene. The CDR3 totals 13 residues. CDR3 amino acids: CSVGGTEIHEQYF. CDR3 DNA sequence: TGCAGCGTTGGTGGGACAGAAATCCACGAGCAGTACTTC.

The genes are TRBV9 and TRBJ1-5, with TRBD1 as a possible D gene (6 bases). From germline, CDR1 is SGDLS and CDR2 YYNGEE. The V end was cut by 3 bases, the J end by 0 bases, with 13 bases between. This CDR3 is 16 amino acids long. The CDR3 loop is CASSGSTGHSNQPQHF. CDR3 bases: TGTGCCAGCAGCGGGTCGACAGGACATAGCAATCAGCCCCAGCATTTT.

Here the CDR3 reads CSVVGGRTEAFF. CDR3 in DNA: TGCAGCGTTGTTGGAGGGAGGACTGAAGCTTTCTTT. V and J are TRBV29-1 and TRBJ1-1; D call uncertain. The V gene lost 4 bases and the J gene lost 5 bases, with 11 bases spanning the gap. The CDR3 runs 12 residues. The germline V gene has CDR1 SQVTM and CDR2 ANQGSEA.

This clonotype occurred many times. The chain has TRBV10-3 and TRBJ2-7, with 8 bases lining up with TRBD1. The V gene's germline CDR1 is ENHRY and CDR2 SYGVKD. J lost 5 bases, V lost 0 bases, and 3 bases had no gene match. There are 14 residues in the CDR3. The CDR3 reads CAISESTGVDEQYF. The CDR3 region has the DNA TGTGCCATCAGTGAGTCGACAGGGGTCGACGAGCAGTACTTC.

The table lists this clonotype with a count of one. An end of the junction does not agree with germline; a read error may underlie this. CDR3 nucleotide sequence: TGCGCCAGCAGCCGTAGATCCGGGACAACCCATGGCTACACCTTC. Translated: CASSRRSGTTHGYTF. The rearrangement links TRBV7-9 to TRBJ1-2, with a possible D match to TRBD1 (6 bases). The CDR3 length is 15 residues. Per the germline V gene, CDR1 is SEHNR and CDR2 is FQNEAQ (reference sequence).

This clonotype was recorded many times. The chain employs TRBV7-9 and TRBJ1-1, with 10 bases fitting TRBD1. The CDR3 is made up of 13 amino acids. The V gene end was trimmed by 5 bases and the J gene end by 6 bases; junction bases not matched to a gene: 3. Germline V lookup: CDR1 SEHNR, CDR2 FQNEAQ (reference sequence). CDR3 coding DNA: TGTGCCAGCAGCGGGGACAGGGGCGCTGAAGCTTTCTTT. Translated, it gives CASSGDRGAEAFF.

On this clonotype: Since the CDR3 does not end with the conserved phenylalanine or tryptophan, this likely comes from a read error. J is TRBJ1-1 and V is TRBV29-1, with TRBD1 identical over 9 bases. This CDR3 has 13 residues. V was clipped by 4 bases and J by 4 bases; unmatched bases: 4. CDR1 is SQVTM and CDR2 is ANQGSEA in the germline V gene. Here the CDR3 reads CSVVDRGPTEAFL. The CDR3 DNA reads as TGCAGCGTTGTGGACAGGGGACCCACTGAAGCTTTCTTA.

This clonotype was recorded at least ten times. The J gene is TRBJ1-2, the V gene TRBV4-3, with TRBD1 as a possible D gene (5 bases). V was trimmed by 0 bases and J by 8 bases, leaving 10 bases between them. The CDR3 is made up of 13 amino acids. Germline V gives CDR1 LGHNA, CDR2 YSLEER. Written as DNA, the CDR3 is TGCGCCAGCAGCCAAGATGGGACCACCGGCTACACCTTC. Translated, it gives CASSQDGTTGYTF.

The CDR3 is CASSYLDSTSYEQYF. DNA of the CDR3: TGTGCCAGCAGTTACTTAGACAGCACCTCCTACGAGCAGTACTTC. This chain uses TRBV6-6 with TRBJ2-7; a possible D gene is TRBD1 (5 bases). V was shortened by 1 base and J by 0 bases, with 10 bases between the two germline ends. Germline V CDR1 and CDR2: MNHNY, SVGAGI (reference sequence). The CDR3 loop spans 15 amino acids.

The CDR3 DNA follows: TGCAGCACAGACAGGGGAAACACTGAAGCTTTCTTT. Translation: CSTDRGNTEAFF. The chain has TRBV29-1 and TRBJ1-1, with 8 nucleotides matching TRBD1. The CDR3 totals 12 residues. V shed 8 bases, J shed 2 bases, and the junction held 4 bases outside the gene matches. From germline, CDR1 is SQVTM and CDR2 ANQGSEA.

This clonotype was picked up a small number of times. The V gene is TRBV5-6, the J gene TRBJ2-7; no firm D call. Germline loops: CDR1 SGHDT, CDR2 YYEEEE. Trimming removed 0 bases at V and 5 bases at J, with 21 bases between. This CDR3 region has 17 residues. CDR3 coding DNA: TGTGCCAGCAGCTTGGGGTTCGGTGGACCTAGGATCCACGAGCAGTACTTC. The encoded protein is CASSLGFGGPRIHEQYF.

This clonotype was observed many times. The chain has TRBV10-3 and TRBJ2-7; D tentatively reads TRBD1 or TRBD2 (5 bases each). Germline V gene data show CDR1 as ENHRY and CDR2 as SYGVKD. CDR3 length: 14 amino acids. The germline V and J ends were trimmed by 0 bases and 6 bases, with 12 bases remaining between them. CDR3 sequence: CAISESEGAGEQYF. DNA of the CDR3: TGTGCCATCAGTGAGTCGGAAGGGGCGGGCGAGCAGTACTTC.

In this sample, this clonotype turned up many times. The chain employs TRBV19 and TRBJ2-6; D gene ambiguous. The CDR3 spans 15 residues. Trimming removed 3 bases at V and 0 bases at J, with 6 bases between. Per the germline V gene, CDR1 is LNHDA and CDR2 is SQIVND (reference sequence). The CDR3 protein is CASSIQDSGANVLTF. CDR3 DNA: TGTGCCAGTAGTATTCAGGACTCTGGGGCCAACGTCCTGACTTTC.

On this clonotype: This may be a read error: a much more frequent sequence differs by one nucleotide. The CDR3 does not end in the conserved phenylalanine or tryptophan, so this is likely a read error. CDR3 region: CASSFNGISYEQYL. DNA for the CDR3: TGTGCCAGCAGCTTTAACGGGATCTCCTACGAGCAGTACCTC. The rearrangement links TRBV7-9 to TRBJ2-7, with a possible D match to TRBD2 (5 bases). Trimming stripped 3 bases from V and 0 bases from J, with 9 bases between. CDR1 is SEHNR, CDR2 FQNEAQ, per germline (reference sequence). This CDR3 comprises 14 residues.

The V call is TRBV2, the J call TRBJ1-4; tentative D call: TRBD1 (5 bases). Germline CDR1 and CDR2: SNHLY and FYNNEI. Trimming pared 7 bases from V and 8 bases from J, leaving 14 bases between. This CDR3 has 13 residues. The CDR3 DNA follows: TGTGCCAGCAACCGGGACCGCGGGGAAAAACTGTTTTTT. It encodes CASNRDRGEKLFF. The full variable domain, rest sourced from reference TRBV2 and TRBJ1-4, is EPEVTQTPSHQVTQMGQEVILRCVPISNHLYFYWYRQILGQKVEFLVSFYNNEISEKSEIFDDQFSVERPDGSNFTLKIRSTKLEDSAMYFCASNRDRGEKLFFGSGTQLSVL.

The V and J genes are TRBV5-4 and TRBJ1-1; D is undetermined. V lost 4 bases, J lost 4 bases, and 17 bases lay in between. The CDR3 has 15 residues. From germline, CDR1 is SGHNT and CDR2 YYREEE (reference sequence). The CDR3 reads CASSREAGMGTEAFF. The CDR3 region has the DNA TGTGCCAGCAGCCGGGAGGCAGGAATGGGCACTGAAGCTTTCTTT.

The CDR3 sequence is CASGYGTGPYEQYF. The CDR3 DNA follows: TGTGCCAGCGGTTACGGGACAGGGCCCTACGAGCAGTACTTC. This chain links TRBV2 with TRBJ2-7; 9 bases align to TRBD1. CDR3 length: 14 amino acids. With 8 bases clipped from V and 2 bases from J, the junction kept 7 bases outside the gene matches. Germline assignment: CDR1 SNHLY and CDR2 FYNNEI.

This clonotype has ten or more counts. The rearrangement links TRBV7-2 to TRBJ1-2, with D possibly TRBD1 on 6 matching bases. The CDR3 is 16 amino acids. Germline CDR1 SGHTA, CDR2 FQGNSA. Trimming pared 1 base from V and 3 bases from J, leaving 15 bases between. CDR3 sequence (DNA): TGTGCCAGCAGCTTAGTAGGGGGGTCTAGCTACTATGGCTACACCTTC. As protein: CASSLVGGSSYYGYTF. The variable domain in full, with the rest retrieved from reference TRBV7-2 and TRBJ1-2, is GAGVSQSPSNKVTEKGKDVELRCDPISGHTALYWYRQSLGQGLEFLIYFQGNSAPDKSGLPSDRFSAERTGGSVSTLTIQRTQQEDSAVYLCASSLVGGSSYYGYTFGSGTRLTVV.